These 5 T cell receptor beta chains originate from one sample sequenced in a study of T cells in Graves' hyperthyroidism and ophthalmopathy. TCR beta CDR3 regions were amplified from RNA transcripts. The HTBI primer set served for first-round RT-PCR of the TCR CDR3. One entry per CDR3 protein results from TCRdb running MiXCR on the multiplex PCR reads. The data hold fewer than 450,000 distinct CDR3 sequences, with 11% to 15% observed a single time. Source material: blood. These receptors all stem from a man in his fifties or sixties with Graves' ophthalmopathy.

The sample holds a few counts of this clonotype. This chain links TRBV9 with TRBJ1-1; TRBD1 aligns across 8 bases. Germline loops: CDR1 SGDLS, CDR2 YYNGEE. This CDR3 region has 14 residues. V lost 4 bases, J lost 4 bases, and 6 bases stayed unmatched. The CDR3 coding sequence is TGTGCCAGCAGCAAGGGACAGGCGTCCACTGAAGCTTTCTTT. Its protein product is CASSKGQASTEAFF.

This clonotype has a count of ten or more. The DNA of the CDR3 is TGTGCCAGCAGTTTCGGAGAAGGGGATACGCAGTATTTT. Translating it yields CASSFGEGDTQYF. The chain is built from TRBV12-3 or TRBV12-4 and TRBJ2-3, with D unclear. V was pared by 3 bases and J by 6 bases, with 10 bases between. The CDR3 is made up of 13 amino acids.

Many counts were recorded for this clonotype. The chain links TRBV18 to TRBJ1-1; TRBD1 matches at 8 bases. The CDR3 has 13 residues. The V gene's germline CDR1 is KGHSH and CDR2 LQKENI. J was trimmed by 6 bases and V by 3 bases; bases with no gene match: 3. The CDR3 protein is CASSPKTGAEAFF. The CDR3 nucleotides are TGTGCCAGCTCACCGAAGACAGGGGCTGAAGCTTTCTTT.

In this sample, this clonotype turned up many times. This rearrangement joins TRBV2 to TRBJ1-1; 7 bases align to TRBD1. CDR3 length equals 15 residues. The V and J ends lost 1 base and 5 bases, in that order; junction bases with no gene match: 7. Germline V gene sequence: CDR1 SNHLY, CDR2 FYNNEI. The CDR3 DNA reads TGTGCCAGCAGTGAAGGGGCAGGGGGTCGTACTGAAGCTTTCTTT. Protein product: CASSEGAGGRTEAFF.

The CDR3 bases are TGTGCCAGCAGTGAAGAACGGTTGGGGACCCAGTACTTC. The encoded protein is CASSEERLGTQYF. The chain has TRBV6-1 and TRBJ2-5; D not certain. This CDR3 contains 13 residues. V lost 1 base, J lost 7 bases, and 10 bases lay in between. Germline loops: CDR1 MNHNS, CDR2 SASEGT.